Below are 3 T cell receptor beta chains sequenced from a single sample in a study of blood T cell repertoires in COVID-19. Libraries were prepared by immunoSEQ multiplex PCR; TCRdb keeps only in-frame clonotypes and omits some of them. The sample lists 120,000 to 150,000 clones, about 83% occurring once. The sequenced material came from peripheral blood. These receptors were collected from a human donor in a cohort sampled during active COVID-19.

A single count supports this clone. The V gene is TRBV19, the J gene TRBJ1-1; no clear D. Trimming stripped 4 bases from V and 0 bases from J, with 12 bases between. Germline V gene lookup returns CDR1 LNHDA and CDR2 SQIVND (reference sequence). This CDR3 spans 15 amino acids. The CDR3, as DNA: TGTGCCAGTAGTACGGGAGCGGTGATGAACACTGAAGCTTTCTTT. It yields the protein CASSTGAVMNTEAFF.

This clone came up a few times. The J gene is TRBJ1-1, the V gene TRBV5-1; D may be TRBD1 (6 bases). CDR3 length equals 15 residues. Germline V gives CDR1 SGHRS, CDR2 YFSETQ. V dropped 0 bases and J dropped 0 bases, with 9 bases sitting between them. CDR3 in amino acids: CASSLARGLNTEAFF. The CDR3 nucleotides read TGCGCCAGCAGCTTGGCCAGGGGACTGAACACTGAAGCTTTCTTT.

The gene calls are TRBV18 and TRBJ2-1; TRBD1 matches 9 bases. Trimming took 5 bases from V and 7 from J; bases not matched to a gene: 6. This CDR3 has 14 residues. The V gene's germline CDR1 is KGHSH and CDR2 LQKENI. CDR3 nucleotide sequence: TGTGCCAGCTCAGCCCCGGACAGGGGTAATGAGCAGTTCTTC. Translation gives CASSAPDRGNEQFF.